The entry that follows covers one T cell receptor (beta chain) sequence. Its antigen is as yet unknown. The table came from immunoSEQ multiplex PCR; TCRdb's copy has only in-frame clones and leaves some out. The sample records around 80,000 clones, 90% being singletons. Unmatched junction bases numbered 7, after V lost 5 bases and J lost 4 bases. Germline V CDR1 and CDR2: MDHEN, SYDVKM. The CDR3 has 15 amino acids. The record originates from a study of identifying expanded T cells in peripheral blood. Study-wide findings and caveats: Technical replicates showed approximately 1.2 changed clones; approximately 2 weeks 15 to 20; four weeks 19.

Sequencing was performed on blood. The rearrangement uses TRBV28 and TRBJ2-5; TRBD2 agrees at 10 bases. This sequence was found in a person aged 18-70 years in good health. The CDR3 DNA reads as TGTGCCAGCAGTCCTAGCGGGGGCCAGGGAGAGACCCAGTACTTC. It encodes CASSPSGGQGETQYF. The whole variable domain, remainder taken from reference TRBV28 and TRBJ2-5, is DVKVTQSSRYLVKRTGEKVFLECVQDMDHENMFWYRQDPGLGLRLIYFSYDVKMKEKGDIPEGYSVSREKKERFSLILESASTNQTSMYLCASSPSGGQGETQYFGPGTRLLVL.